This note documents a single T cell receptor beta chain sequence. Isolation of PBMCs gave at least 6.5 million cells per sample. Alongside a J-beta primer mix, a sample-barcoded 5' primer served in a second PCR lasting about 7 to 12 cycles. One entry per CDR3 protein, called by TCRdb with MiXCR from the 5' RACE reads. The top ten hold over 5% of the sample, which has roughly 1,300,000 distinct CDR3 sequences, approximately 60% seen once. The data belong to a study of blood T cells in healthy people across ages. This CDR3 has 15 residues. CDR1 and CDR2 (germline): MGHRA, YSYEKL. The sequencing sample was made of blood. The chain is built from TRBV4-1 and TRBJ2-5; unclear D gene. The end of the DNA is better explained by TRBJ2-7, so the J call may be wrong. The sequence was collected from a man aged 18-30 years in good health. The CDR3 reads CASSQEFHGVYEQYF. DNA for the CDR3: TGCGCCAGCAGCCAAGAGTTCCATGGGGTTTACGAGCAGTACTTC.